A single TCR beta chain is shown here with its context. The antigen is undetermined. TCRdb called the reads again in MiXCR, with one record for every CDR3 protein. The sample has some 920,000 distinct CDR3 sequences, about a third seen once. CDR3 size: 14 residues. Unmatched junction bases numbered 6, after V lost 5 bases and J lost 5 bases. In germline, CDR1 is LGHNT, CDR2 FRNRAP. This sample was included in a study of T cell repertoires in cytomegalovirus infection. Study-level information: TCR beta signatures that were public indicated CMV infection and matching HLA type. Points from the study as a whole: CMV-specific TCR beta clonotypes restricted by HLA-C were the ones dominating the ex vivo response. Accumulated public TCR beta family frequency recognized individuals carrying CMV together with the relevant HLA.

The starting material was cultured CD8+ T cells from PBMCs, obtained from culture after CMV antigen stimulation. The chain uses TRBV12-5 and TRBJ2-1, with 7 bases identical to TRBD1. The receptor comes from a human donor in good health (CMV status not recorded). Some clones in this sample may be carry-over from other donors' samples. The CDR3 coding sequence is TGTGCTAGTGGTCCAGGGGGATCCCACAATGAGCAGTTCTTC. Translated, it gives CASGPGGSHNEQFF.